This T cell receptor (beta chain) was captured by sequencing in a study of OX40 agonist ivuxolimab in advanced cancers. Profiling relied on immunoSEQ multiplex PCR, and the TCRdb table lists in-frame clones only, not all of them. The data show fewer than 30,000 clones, nearly 85% seen once. This CDR3 has 16 amino acids. Germline CDR1 reads SEHNR; CDR2 reads FQNEAQ (reference sequence). Trimming cost V 6 bases and J 8 bases; bases outside gene matches: 13. The clonotype comes from an adult with an advanced solid tumor such as melanoma, head and neck, liver or kidney cancer. The sequencing here drew on CD4+ or CD8+ T cells sorted from blood, taken in a trial of the OX40 agonist ivuxolimab. V gene TRBV7-9 combines with J gene TRBJ1-2; 12 nucleotides line up with TRBD1. In nucleotides, the CDR3 is TGTGCCAGCAGTCCCCGGGACAGGGGGCTCTCGGGCGGCTACACCTTC. The encoded protein is CASSPRDRGLSGGYTF.